The text below deals with one T cell receptor beta chain. As yet, its antigen is unknown. Scientists made TCR beta libraries using quantitative 5'-RACE with molecular barcodes. TCRdb ran MiXCR on the 5' RACE reads and lists one entry per CDR3 protein. The repertoire has 250,000 or so distinct CDR3 sequences, roughly 10% of them found once; the top ten carry 6.8%. The data were obtained in a study of CD8 T cells in ankylosing spondylitis. Findings and caveats of the study: Relatively rare in peripheral blood, disease-linked clones were also CD8+.

The V end lost 7 bases, the J end lost 0 bases, and 10 bases lay between the germline ends. The V gene's germline CDR1 is SGHNT and CDR2 YENEEA. The CDR3 contains 14 residues. The clonotype originates from a male donor with ankylosing spondylitis or in good health (not recorded which). Sequenced material: blood, either unsorted or a sorted T cell fraction (not recorded which). The chain recombines TRBV11-3 with TRBJ1-5; tentatively, D is TRBD1 (6 bases). The DNA for the CDR3 is TGTGCCAGCAACGGACAGTATAGCAATCAGCCCCAGCATTTT. Residues: CASNGQYSNQPQHF.